The following is a T cell receptor beta chain sequence with its context. This sample was included in a study of blood T cell repertoires in COVID-19. Study-wide context: T cells, B-cell-depleted T cells, or PBMCs supplied cDNA or gDNA.

Germline V gene lookup returns CDR1 SEHNR and CDR2 FQNEAQ (reference sequence). This CDR3 region has 15 residues. V was cut by 0 bases and J by 0 bases, with 6 bases left in between. Under the authors' procedure: How many nucleated cells were present was estimated from reference gene primer amplification. Profiled with immunoSEQ multiplex PCR; TCRdb holds only in-frame clones, not every one. That table is the source of V, J and clone size, and D and trimming were worked out from the DNA. The data contain 70,000 to 100,000 clones, roughly 80% of them singletons. Sequenced sample: peripheral blood. The sequence was collected from a woman of 80 years or more with acute or convalescent COVID-19. The gene calls are TRBV7-9 and TRBJ1-5; possible D gene TRBD1, 5 bases. This chain's CDR3 is CASSLAGASNQPQHF. CDR3 bases: TGTGCCAGCAGCTTAGCAGGGGCTAGCAATCAGCCCCAGCATTTT.